The 14 T cell receptor beta chains below were found in one sample sequenced in a study of T cells in Graves' hyperthyroidism and ophthalmopathy (dated by TCRdb to about 2019). The method was multiplex PCR. Sequenced on an Illumina HiSeq 2000. TCR beta CDR3 regions were amplified from RNA transcripts. A first-round RT-PCR of the TCR CDR3 used the HTBI primer set with the Qiagen OneStep RT-PCR kit. TCRdb reanalyzed the raw reads on its own, using fastp at Q25 for trimming and MiXCR for clone calling, and kept in-frame beta chains. Rows matching on CDR3 protein sequence are summarized as one entry with the most common DNA and genes. The sample has 450,000 to 650,000 distinct CDR3 sequences on record, around 20% of them singletons. 26% of the sample is held by the ten biggest clonotypes. Specimen: blood. The receptors here all came from a man between 18 and 35 years old with Graves' hyperthyroidism.

The chain employs TRBV6-1 and TRBJ2-7; D is perhaps TRBD1 or TRBD2 (6 bases each). This CDR3 spans 14 amino acids. CDR1 MNHNS and CDR2 SASEGT come from the germline V gene. Trimming removed 2 bases from V and 4 bases from J, with 12 bases in between. The CDR3 nucleotides are TGTGCCAGCAGTGAAAGAAGGGGGGCGTACGAGCAGTACTTC. Translation gives CASSERRGAYEQYF.

The chain couples TRBV30 to TRBJ1-1; D not certain. The germline V gene has CDR1 GTSNPN and CDR2 SVGIG (reference sequence). There are 17 residues in the CDR3. The ends were cut back, 0 bases at V and 6 bases at J, with 23 bases in the middle. The CDR3 bases are TGTGCCTGGAGTGTACGTAAGGAGCCAAACCGTGGCCCTGAAGCTTTCTTT. Residues: CAWSVRKEPNRGPEAFF.

This clonotype appeared many times. The chain employs TRBV6-2 or TRBV6-3 and TRBJ1-5, with D unresolved. The CDR3 runs 14 residues. Per the germline V gene, CDR1 is MNHEY and CDR2 is SVGEGT. V was pared by 7 bases and J by 0 bases, with 10 bases between. In DNA form, the CDR3 reads TGTGCCAGCAAGGGCGGGAATAGCAATCAGCCCCAGCATTTT. Translating gives CASKGGNSNQPQHF.

The chain carries TRBV6-1 and TRBJ2-7; maybe TRBD2 (5 bases). Trimming stripped 5 bases from V and 3 bases from J, with 14 bases between. Germline lookup yields CDR1 MNHNS and CDR2 SASEGT. CDR3 length: 14 residues. The CDR3 sequence: CASSRAGSNYEQYF. CDR3 coding DNA: TGTGCCAGCAGTCGGGCGGGCAGTAACTACGAGCAGTACTTC.

V is TRBV24-1 and J is TRBJ2-7; the D is unclear. The CDR3 is 14 residues long. Looked up from germline, CDR1 is KGHDR and CDR2 is SFDVKD. Trimming shortened V by 9 bases and J by 1 base, and 15 bases separated the two germline ends. The chain's CDR3 is CATPSPVLSYEQYF. The CDR3 coding sequence is TGTGCCACCCCCTCACCGGTTCTTTCCTACGAGCAGTACTTC.

The table lists this clonotype with many counts. The chain has TRBV30 and TRBJ2-2; 7 nucleotides match TRBD1. Germline V gene lookup returns CDR1 GTSNPN and CDR2 SVGIG (reference sequence). With 7 bases clipped from V and 2 bases from J, the junction kept 7 bases outside the gene matches. The CDR3 has 14 residues. CDR3 nucleotides: TGTGCCTTACCCGGACAGGATAACACCGGGGAGCTGTTTTTT. This codes for CALPGQDNTGELFF.

This clonotype was seen at least ten times. This chain connects TRBV6-1 to TRBJ1-1; the D is unclear. The CDR3 runs 13 residues. The germline V gene encodes CDR1 MNHNS and CDR2 SASEGT. V was shortened by 6 bases and J by 6 bases, with 14 bases between the two germline ends. The CDR3 DNA reads TGTGCCAGCAGCCCGCTCTTAGCCGCTGAAGCTTTCTTT. Amino acids: CASSPLLAAEAFF.

This clonotype was recorded at least ten times. The chain employs TRBV7-6 and TRBJ1-5; D is unclear. The CDR3 runs 13 residues. The germline V and J ends were trimmed by 2 bases and 6 bases, with 8 bases remaining between them. Germline loops: CDR1 SGHVS, CDR2 FNYEAQ. The CDR3 is CASSLSQTQPQHF. CDR3 coding DNA: TGTGCCAGCAGCTTATCTCAGACTCAGCCCCAGCATTTT.

This clonotype was counted ten times or more. The gene calls are TRBV20-1 and TRBJ1-2; no clear D gene. Between the trimmed V and J ends, which lost 5 bases and 3 bases, there was a span of 13 bases. There are 13 residues in the CDR3. Germline assignment: CDR1 DFQATT and CDR2 SNEGSKA (reference sequence). The CDR3 nucleotides read TGCAGTGCTCCCCGAACGGCAGACTATGGCTACACCTTC. Amino acids: CSAPRTADYGYTF.

This clonotype has at least ten counts. The V call is TRBV7-2, the J call TRBJ1-2; D remains unclear. V lost 1 base and J lost 1, with 7 bases in between. Germline V gene sequence: CDR1 SGHTA, CDR2 FQGNSA. There are 14 residues in the CDR3. DNA of the CDR3: TGTGCCAGCAGCTTAGAGACCAATAACTATGGCTACACCTTC. Amino acid sequence: CASSLETNNYGYTF. The full variable domain, with the rest looked up from reference TRBV7-2 and TRBJ1-2, is GAGVSQSPSNKVTEKGKDVELRCDPISGHTALYWYRQSLGQGLEFLIYFQGNSAPDKSGLPSDRFSAERTGGSVSTLTIQRTQQEDSAVYLCASSLETNNYGYTFGSGTRLTVV.

This clonotype was observed many times. V usage is TRBV12-3 or TRBV12-4 and J usage is TRBJ2-7; 7 nucleotides line up with TRBD2. The CDR3 totals 14 residues. Germline trimming cut 8 bases from V and 0 bases from J; bases unmatched to any gene: 7. The CDR3 region is CASAAGASSYEQYF. Here the CDR3 DNA reads TGTGCCAGCGCCGCGGGAGCCAGCTCCTACGAGCAGTACTTC.

J is TRBJ1-5 and V is TRBV20-1; possibly TRBD1 for D (5 bases). The germline V and J ends were trimmed by 6 bases and 1 base, with 16 bases remaining between them. The CDR3 totals 15 residues. Germline V gene data show CDR1 as DFQATT and CDR2 as SNEGSKA (reference sequence). The CDR3 is CSAGVGRRSNQPQHF. In DNA, the CDR3 is TGCAGTGCCGGTGTGGGGCGCAGAAGCAATCAGCCCCAGCATTTT.

This clonotype has a count of ten or more. V gene TRBV2 combines with J gene TRBJ2-5; 13 bases line up with TRBD2. Germline V CDR1 and CDR2: SNHLY, FYNNEI. The CDR3 length is 15 residues. The V and J ends lost 7 bases and 2 bases, in that order; junction bases with no gene match: 4. CDR3 region: CASTGTSGAQETQYF. DNA of the CDR3: TGTGCCAGCACCGGGACTAGCGGGGCTCAAGAGACCCAGTACTTC.

Many counts were recorded for this clonotype. The chain combines TRBV6-5 with TRBJ1-2, with 9 bases that match TRBD1. The CDR3 contains 14 residues. CDR1 is MNHEY, CDR2 SVGAGI, per germline. V shed 4 bases, J shed 7 bases, and the junction held 7 bases outside the gene matches. The CDR3 DNA reads TGTGCCAGCAGTTCCTTCGGGACAGGGCTTGGCTACACCTTC. Its translation is CASSSFGTGLGYTF.